This T cell receptor (beta chain) comes out of a study of monozygotic twins with inflammatory bowel disease. Per donor, under 3 ml of blood was collected and frozen. From roughly 3,200 ng of total RNA, each TCR library was prepared. For each CDR3 protein, TCRdb gives one entry from its re-call of the 5' RACE reads, without DNA. Seen in this sample are fewer than 450,000 distinct CDR3 sequences; the ten most common clones hold 2.5% to 3%. The CDR3 is 14 amino acids. CDR1 and CDR2 (germline): SGHRS, YFSETQ. Study-wide findings and caveats: Comparison of concordant versus discordant twins revealed no difference in repertoire similarity, possibly due to limited power. Against healthy co-twins, IBD patients had lower TCRbeta diversity (measured by inverse Simpson).

About this clonotype: What it binds is unknown.

This clonotype was sampled from a human donor with ulcerative colitis or Crohn's disease, or a healthy co-twin of an affected twin (not recorded which). The sequenced sample was blood. The chain couples TRBV5-1 to TRBJ1-2; TCRdb indicates TRBD1, and absent DNA this call remains unverified. CDR3 region: CASNPGLANYGYTF.